A selection of T cell receptor beta chains follows, all from one sample in a study of early T cells in non-severe SARS-CoV-2 infection. TCRdb re-called the 5' RACE reads with MiXCR, one entry per CDR3 protein. The table includes about 110,000 distinct CDR3 sequences, about 12% detected once. Sequencing was performed on whole blood. All receptors derive from an adult who was a healthcare worker with PCR-confirmed SARS-CoV-2 infection or an uninfected control (not recorded which). Each CDR3 is given with its conserved first and last residue. The D gene is left open where the match is weak. Clone size is stated in some rows and not others, as once, few, many or a class when expanded.

>TRBV7-8|TRBJ2-7|few|-
TGTGCCAGCAGCGCGACCTACGAGCAGTACTTC
CASSATYEQYF
>TRBV6-6|TRBJ2-7|many|-
TGTGCCAGCATATCGGGGGTAGGCTCCTACGAGCAGTACTTC
CASISGVGSYEQYF
>TRBV6-1|TRBJ1-1|-|TRBD1
TGTGCCAGCAGGTCGGGACAGATCGTCGGGGTCACTGAAGCTTTCTTT
CASRSGQIVGVTEAFF
>TRBV12-3/TRBV12-4|TRBJ2-1|-|TRBD2
TGTGCCAGCACGTTTCTTGCCGGGGCTAGCGGGACCTACAATGAGCAGTTCTTC
CASTFLAGASGTYNEQFF
>TRBV27|TRBJ2-2|-|-
TGTGCCAGCAGTTTATTGCCGGGGGCTGACACCGGGGAGCTGTTTTTT
CASSLLPGADTGELFF
>TRBV7-9|TRBJ1-6|few|-
TGTGCCAGCAGCACACAGGGTTATTCACCCCTCCACTTT
CASSTQGYSPLHF
>TRBV11-2|TRBJ2-5|-|-
TGTGCCAGCAGCTTAAACAGCCAAGAGACCCAGTACTTC
CASSLNSQETQYF
>TRBV10-2|TRBJ1-2|few|-
TGCGCCAGCTGGGGCCGTGGGGGCTACACCTTC
CASWGRGGYTF
>TRBV29-1|TRBJ2-1|-|TRBD1
TGCAGCGTTGCGGGACAGACACGCGGTGAGCAGTTCTTC
CSVAGQTRGEQFF
>TRBV24-1|TRBJ1-5|many|-
TGTGCCACCAGTGATTTGGGGGATCATCAGCCCCAGCATTTT
CATSDLGDHQPQHF
>TRBV30|TRBJ2-7|many|-
TGTGCCTGGAGGGGGCCTGATACCTACGAGCAGTACTTC
CAWRGPDTYEQYF
>TRBV3-1|TRBJ2-6|many|-
TGTGCCAGCAGCCAAGACTCGCGGCCTGGGGCCAACGTCCTGACTTTC
CASSQDSRPGANVLTF
>TRBV27|TRBJ1-5|many|TRBD1
TGTGCCAGCAGTGGAACAGGGGGCGCCGGGGGCAATCAGCCCCAGCATTTT
CASSGTGGAGGNQPQHF
>TRBV28|TRBJ2-7|-|TRBD1
TGTGCCAGCAGTACCGGACAGGGCCTGACCTACGAGCAGTACTTC
CASSTGQGLTYEQYF
>TRBV11-2|TRBJ2-7|many|-
TGTGCCAGCAGCTTAGTGGGATCTCTCTACGAGCAGTACTTC
CASSLVGSLYEQYF
>TRBV7-6|TRBJ2-3|many|-
TGTGCCAGCAGCTTAGCGGAAGGCATAGATACGCAGTATTTT
CASSLAEGIDTQYF
>TRBV9|TRBJ2-2|many|TRBD2
TGTGCCAGCAGCGAGGCCCCGGCTAGCGGGGTCTCCGGGGAGCTGCTTTTT
CASSEAPASGVSGELLF
>TRBV19|TRBJ2-1|-|-
TGTGCCAGTAGTCCGGGACGGGAGCAGTTCTTC
CASSPGREQFF
>TRBV6-5|TRBJ2-7|-|TRBD2
TGTGCCAGCAGTTACGGGCGGGAGGGAGTCTACGAGCAGTACTTC
CASSYGREGVYEQYF
>TRBV2|TRBJ2-5|few|-
TGTGCCAGCAGTGAGCGAAGACAAGAGACCCAGTACTTC
CASSERRQETQYF
>TRBV7-8|TRBJ2-7|many|TRBD2
TGTGCCAGCAGCTTACCCCTAGGGACTAGCGGGGGCCGCAGCCCCTACGAGCAGTACTTC
CASSLPLGTSGGRSPYEQYF
>TRBV2|TRBJ2-2|-|-
TGTGCCAGCAGTGAAGCACCATTGGGATTGACGCCCCCCGGGGAGCTGTTTTTT
CASSEAPLGLTPPGELFF
>TRBV18|TRBJ2-2|many|TRBD1
TGTGCCAGCTCACCGCGGGACAGGACGAACACCGGGGAGCTGTTTTTT
CASSPRDRTNTGELFF
>TRBV12-3/TRBV12-4|TRBJ2-1|-|-
TGTGCCAGCACTCATGGAGAGGGCCTCTCCTACAATGAGCAGTTCTTC
CASTHGEGLSYNEQFF
>TRBV5-4|TRBJ2-7|many|-
TGTGCCAGCAGCTCCGGTATGCGGGCGGGGTCCTACGAGCAGTACTTC
CASSSGMRAGSYEQYF
>TRBV9|TRBJ1-1|few|TRBD1
TGTGCCAGCAGCGTAGGGAAACTGCCTACCAGGGGGACTGAAGCTTTCTTT
CASSVGKLPTRGTEAFF
>TRBV29-1|TRBJ2-5|many|-
TGCAGCGTTGTAGAAGGGGGAGAGACCCAGTACTTC
CSVVEGGETQYF
>TRBV12-3/TRBV12-4|TRBJ1-2|few|-
TGTGCCAGCAGTTTGTCCCGCGGCTACACCTTC
CASSLSRGYTF
>TRBV6-6|TRBJ2-7|few|TRBD2
TGTGCCAACAGCTCTGGGACTAGCGGGGGTCCTAGCTACGAGCAGTACTTC
CANSSGTSGGPSYEQYF
>TRBV20-1|TRBJ1-2|few|-
TGCAGTGCTAGATCTCTGGGGACGGGGGTCGGCTATGGCTACACCTTC
CSARSLGTGVGYGYTF
>TRBV7-2|TRBJ2-2|few|-
TGTGCCAGCAGGAAACCGGGGTCAAACACCGGGGAGCTGTTTTTT
CASRKPGSNTGELFF
>TRBV29-1|TRBJ2-2|-|-
TGCAGCGTTGAAGATAGAGGGGAGCTGTTTTTT
CSVEDRGELFF
>TRBV28|TRBJ2-7|few|-
TGTGCCAGCAGTACAATTAGCGTCACTGCCTACGAGCAGTACTTC
CASSTISVTAYEQYF
>TRBV29-1|TRBJ2-1|-|TRBD2
TGCAGCGTGGCTAGCGGGGGGTCCTACAATGAGCAGTTCTTC
CSVASGGSYNEQFF
>TRBV24-1|TRBJ2-4|few|-
TGTGCCACCAGTGCCGGACTAGCCAAAAACATTCAGTACTTC
CATSAGLAKNIQYF
>TRBV5-6|TRBJ2-7|few|-
TGTGCCAGCAGCTTGAACAGTAGGACCTACGAGCAGTACTTC
CASSLNSRTYEQYF
>TRBV6-5|TRBJ2-1|few|-
TGTGCCAGCAGTTACTCCCCGGCTAGTAATGAGCAGTTCTTC
CASSYSPASNEQFF
>TRBV4-1|TRBJ2-6|-|-
TGCGCCAGCAGCCAAGCTAGGGGGGAAGGTACTGGGGCCAACGTCCTGACTTTC
CASSQARGEGTGANVLTF
>TRBV11-2|TRBJ2-1|-|-
TGTGCCAGCAGCTTAGATCTCCCAGGCGGGAATGAGCAGTTCTTC
CASSLDLPGGNEQFF
>TRBV11-2|TRBJ2-5|few|-
TGTGCCAGCAAGAGGACGACCCCCGGGGCCCAGTACTTC
CASKRTTPGAQYF
>TRBV11-2|TRBJ2-1|few|TRBD2
TGTGCCAGCAGCCATCTAGCGGGGGGGCCGGGTGAGCAGTTCTTC
CASSHLAGGPGEQFF
>TRBV28|TRBJ2-7|many|-
TGTGCCAGCCGTTCCAAGTTCTACGAGCAGTACTTC
CASRSKFYEQYF
>TRBV12-3/TRBV12-4|TRBJ2-3|many|-
TGTGCCAGCAGTTTCGGGGGGCAAAGCACAGATACGCAGTATTTT
CASSFGGQSTDTQYF
>TRBV4-1|TRBJ2-1|many|TRBD1
TGCGCCAGCAGCCAGGGACAGGGTCTGAATGAGCAGTTCTTC
CASSQGQGLNEQFF
>TRBV24-1|TRBJ2-3|-|-
TGTGCCACCAGTGATCCCCAGGAGGGGGACGGCACAGATACGCAGTATTTT
CATSDPQEGDGTDTQYF
>TRBV11-2|TRBJ2-5|many|TRBD2
TGTGCCAGCAGCTTAATCCCAGCGGGGGTTGACGAGACCCAGTACTTC
CASSLIPAGVDETQYF
>TRBV7-9|TRBJ2-1|-|TRBD2
TGTGCCAGCAGCGGGAGGGAGCTTCTCACCTACAATGAGCAGTTCTTC
CASSGRELLTYNEQFF
>TRBV10-3|TRBJ2-5|-|TRBD2
TGTGCCATCAAAGGCGGGGGAGGAGAGACCCAGTACTTC
CAIKGGGGETQYF
>TRBV19|TRBJ1-5|many|-
TGTGCCAGTTCAGGGTTAAATCAGCCCCAGCATTTT
CASSGLNQPQHF
>TRBV28|TRBJ1-5|many|-
TGTGCCAGCAGTTTACTTGGGGGACAGCCCCAGCATTTT
CASSLLGGQPQHF